The 11 T cell receptor beta chains presented below share a single source sample, sequenced in a study of shared clonotypes between healthy human individuals. Assay used: immunoSEQ multiplex PCR; TCRdb lists only in-frame clones, some missing. Among some 1.5 million clones listed, 95% to 99% were seen once. The sample consisted of naive CD4+ T cells sorted from blood. The subset was: CD45RA+ positively selected. Receptors originate from a man aged 30 to 45 in good health.

The CDR3 loop reads CASSIGAGGPYEQYF. CDR3 bases: TGTGCCAGTAGTATAGGGGCAGGGGGTCCCTACGAGCAGTACTTC. The chain couples TRBV19 to TRBJ2-7; 7 bases line up with TRBD1. J was trimmed by 2 bases and V by 1 base; bases with no gene match: 5. The CDR3 loop spans 15 amino acids. Germline V gene data show CDR1 as LNHDA and CDR2 as SQIVND (reference sequence).

The rearrangement links TRBV5-1 to TRBJ2-4, with D uncertain. V shed 5 bases and J shed 9 bases, with 18 bases lying between them. CDR3 length equals 14 residues. CDR1 and CDR2 (germline): SGHRS, YFSETQ. DNA for the CDR3: TGCGCCAGCAGTCTACTTCCCGCGACGCCCATTCAGTACTTC. Residues: CASSLLPATPIQYF. Full variable domain (outside the CDR3, taken from reference TRBV5-1 and TRBJ2-4): KAGVTQTPRYLIKTRGQQVTLSCSPISGHRSVSWYQQTPGQGLQFLFEYFSETQRNKGNFPGRFSGRQFSNSRSEMNVSTLELGDSALYLCASSLLPATPIQYFGAGTRLSVL.

Concerning this clone itself: Other DNA sequences of this sample code for an identical CDR3. This chain joins TRBV5-1 and TRBJ2-7; 11 bases agree with TRBD1. With 2 bases clipped from V and 7 bases from J, the junction kept 5 bases outside the gene matches. Germline CDR1 SGHRS, CDR2 YFSETQ. This CDR3 has 14 amino acids. The chain's CDR3 is CASSLRDRGNEQYF. The CDR3 nucleotides are TGCGCCAGCAGCTTACGGGACAGGGGGAATGAGCAGTACTTC.

The rearrangement uses TRBV15 and TRBJ2-5; TRBD1 matches 8 bases. This CDR3 region has 14 residues. V lost 5 bases, J lost 1 base, and 3 bases stayed unmatched. CDR1 and CDR2 from the germline V gene are LNHNV and YYDKDF (reference sequence). The DNA of the CDR3 is TGTGCCACCAGCCCCCAGGGGGCCCAAGAGACCCAGTACTTC. This translates into CATSPQGAQETQYF.

V and J are TRBV5-5 and TRBJ2-1, with 9 bases matching TRBD1. Per germline, CDR1 SGHKS and CDR2 YYEKEE (reference sequence). V shed 4 bases and J 0 bases; nucleotides not matched to a gene: 5. The CDR3 consists of 16 residues. The CDR3 nucleotides are TGTGCCAGCAGCCACGGGACAGGGAGCTCCTACAATGAGCAGTTCTTC. Its translation: CASSHGTGSSYNEQFF.

The V and J genes are TRBV7-2 and TRBJ2-1, with a weak D call TRBD2 (6 bases). Deletions cut 3 bases from V and 0 bases from J, with 9 bases between. CDR1 and CDR2 (germline): SGHTA, FQGNSA. The CDR3 length is 15 residues. The CDR3 DNA reads TGTGCCAGCAGCTTCGGGAGTATCTCCTACAATGAGCAGTTCTTC. Its protein product is CASSFGSISYNEQFF.

This clone was seen just once. The chain joins TRBV7-2 to TRBJ1-5; D is undetermined. This CDR3 contains 13 residues. Germline V gene lookup returns CDR1 SGHTA and CDR2 FQGNSA. V lost 5 bases, J lost 6 bases, and 11 bases lay in between. CDR3 residues: CASSLGSGQPQHF. CDR3 DNA: TGTGCCAGCAGCCTGGGGTCCGGTCAGCCCCAGCATTTT.

V and J are TRBV7-2 and TRBJ2-4; tentative D call: TRBD1 (6 bases). Per germline, CDR1 SGHTA and CDR2 FQGNSA. CDR3 size: 18 residues. V was shortened by 5 bases and J by 7 bases, with 27 bases between the two germline ends. CDR3 sequence: CASSAYREQGRGRNIQYF. CDR3 DNA: TGTGCCAGCAGCGCGTATCGAGAGCAGGGGCGAGGACGGAACATTCAGTACTTC.

This chain connects TRBV2 to TRBJ2-7, with D possibly matching TRBD1 (5 bases). Germline CDR1 reads SNHLY; CDR2 reads FYNNEI. Trimming stripped 10 bases from V and 0 bases from J, with 13 bases between. There are 13 residues in the CDR3. The CDR3 region is CATRTRSSYEQYF. CDR3 sequence (DNA): TGTGCCACCCGGACACGTAGCTCCTACGAGCAGTACTTC.

With respect to this clone: Germline is not matched at one junction end, which may reflect a read error. The DNA for the CDR3 is TGTGCCAGCAGCCTAGCGGGAGGAGAAGATACGCAGTATTTT. This codes for CASSLAGGEDTQYF. The chain employs TRBV7-2 and TRBJ2-3, with TRBD2 matching over 11 bases. Germline CDR1 reads SGHTA; CDR2 reads FQGNSA. This CDR3 has 14 amino acids.

With regard to this clone: Other DNA sequences of this sample code for an identical CDR3. The chain is built from TRBV7-2 and TRBJ2-5; 7 bases line up with TRBD1. Per germline, CDR1 SGHTA and CDR2 FQGNSA. The ends lost 2 bases at V and 2 bases at J; junction bases unmatched: 2. The CDR3 has 14 residues. Written as DNA, the CDR3 is TGTGCCAGCAGCTTAAACAGGGGACAAGAGACCCAGTACTTC. This sequence encodes CASSLNRGQETQYF.